This is a list of T cell receptor beta chains from one sample in a study of T cell changes during pregnancy in multiple sclerosis. Sequenced by immunoSEQ multiplex PCR; TCRdb stores in-frame clones only, minus some. The table records around 40,000 clones, 75% to 95% of them present only once. The starting material was CD4+ T cells from peripheral blood mononuclear cells, obtained in the first trimester of pregnancy. The source of these receptors is a female donor in good health, enrolled as a control in a pregnancy study. The CDR3 runs from the conserved cysteine through the conserved F or W. Fields, in order: D gene, clone size, J gene, V gene, CDR3 protein, CDR3 DNA. The D gene is left open where the match is weak. Rows give clone size only sometimes, using once, few, many, or a class for an expanded clone.

>NA|NA|TRBJ1-4|TRBV11-2
CASSSQPTNEKLFF
TGTGCCAGCAGCTCACAGCCAACTAATGAAAAACTGTTTTTT
>NA|NA|TRBJ2-3|TRBV7-7
CASSIRETQYF
TGTGCTAGCAGCATCCGGGAAACGCAGTATTTT
>TRBD2|NA|TRBJ2-1|TRBV13
CASSLDASGGENEQFF
TGTGCCAGCAGCTTAGACGCTAGCGGGGGGGAAAATGAGCAGTTCTTC
>TRBD1|NA|TRBJ1-2|TRBV28
CASSPTGAPYGYTF
TGTGCCAGCAGTCCAACAGGGGCACCCTATGGCTACACCTTC
>NA|NA|TRBJ1-2|TRBV5-4
CASSLDRNYGYTF
TGTGCCAGCAGCTTGGACAGAAACTATGGCTACACCTTC
>NA|NA|TRBJ2-3|TRBV5-4
CASSLGEIKSTDTQYF
TGTGCCAGCAGCTTGGGAGAAATTAAGAGCACAGATACGCAGTATTTT
>NA|NA|TRBJ1-1|TRBV7-9
CASSFVVPNTEAFF
TGTGCCAGCAGCTTCGTAGTCCCGAACACTGAAGCTTTCTTT
>TRBD1|NA|TRBJ2-7|TRBV5-1
CASSSRTGIPYEQYF
TGCGCCAGCAGCTCCCGGACAGGGATACCCTACGAGCAGTACTTC
>TRBD1|NA|TRBJ2-7|TRBV6-5
CASRYRDRGTYEQYF
TGTGCCAGCAGATACCGGGACAGAGGGACCTACGAGCAGTACTTC
>TRBD1|NA|TRBJ2-7|TRBV4-1
CASSQSGQGRYEQYF
TGCGCCAGCAGCCAATCGGGACAGGGGCGCTACGAGCAGTACTTC
>NA|NA|TRBJ1-1|TRBV29-1
CSVPGRNTEAFF
TGCAGCGTCCCAGGTAGGAACACTGAAGCTTTCTTT
>TRBD1|NA|TRBJ1-2|TRBV14
CASSQDDRGPYGYTF
TGTGCCAGCAGCCAAGATGACAGGGGACCTTATGGCTACACCTTC
>NA|once|TRBJ1-1|TRBV14
CASSQFRGGQSPEAFF
TGTGCCAGCAGCCAATTTCGGGGAGGGCAAAGCCCTGAAGCTTTCTTT
>TRBD2|once|TRBJ2-3|TRBV6-5
CASSQTSGVTDTQYF
TGTGCCAGCAGCCAGACTAGCGGGGTCACAGATACGCAGTATTTT
>TRBD2|NA|TRBJ2-5|TRBV5-1
CASSLEAGKRETQYF
TGCGCCAGCAGCTTGGAAGCGGGAAAGAGAGAGACCCAGTACTTC
>TRBD1|NA|TRBJ1-1|TRBV9
CASSVKGDRGTEAFF
TGTGCCAGCAGCGTAAAGGGGGACAGGGGGACTGAAGCTTTCTTT
>TRBD1|NA|TRBJ1-5|TRBV5-4
CASSPPGQGAQGNQPQHF
TGTGCCAGCAGCCCACCGGGACAGGGGGCGCAGGGCAATCAGCCCCAGCATTTT
>NA|NA|TRBJ2-2|TRBV30
CAWSRGTGELFF
TGTGCCTGGAGCCGCGGGACCGGGGAGCTGTTTTTT
>TRBD2|NA|TRBJ2-3|TRBV5-4
CASSLAPRAGGTDTQYF
TGTGCCAGCAGCTTGGCCCCGCGAGCGGGGGGCACAGATACGCAGTATTTT
>TRBD1|NA|TRBJ1-5|TRBV4-2
CASSQGLGQAYQPQHF
TGTGCCAGCAGCCAAGGGTTGGGACAGGCTTATCAGCCCCAGCATTTT
>TRBD2|NA|TRBJ2-3|TRBV10-3
CAISRLAGSTDTQYF
TGTGCCATCAGTCGACTAGCGGGGAGCACAGATACGCAGTATTTT
>NA|NA|TRBJ1-1|TRBV5-8
CASSREGDDTEAFF
TGTGCCAGCAGCAGGGAGGGCGACGACACTGAAGCTTTCTTT
>NA|NA|TRBJ2-3|TRBV10-3
CAISESTVQTQYF
TGTGCCATCAGTGAGTCGACTGTCCAGACGCAGTATTTT
>TRBD2|NA|TRBJ2-1|TRBV9
CASSVVGRRLAGINEQFF
TGTGCCAGCAGCGTAGTCGGAAGGAGACTAGCGGGAATCAATGAGCAGTTCTTC
>TRBD1|NA|TRBJ2-2|TRBV4-1
CASSLRGLRETGELFF
TGCGCCAGCAGCCTCAGGGGGCTCAGGGAAACCGGGGAGCTGTTTTTT
>TRBD2|NA|TRBJ2-1|TRBV5-4
CASSWGLAGGGYNNEQFF
TGTGCCAGCAGCTGGGGACTAGCGGGGGGGGGCTATAACAATGAGCAGTTCTTC
>NA|NA|TRBJ2-5|TRBV5-4
CASSTDRAGGSQETQYF
TGTGCCAGCAGCACAGACAGGGCGGGGGGATCCCAAGAGACCCAGTACTTC
>TRBD1|NA|TRBJ1-1|TRBV6-1
CASRRGRDRVSEAFF
TGTGCCAGCAGGCGGGGCCGGGACAGGGTGTCTGAAGCTTTCTTT
>NA|NA|TRBJ2-7|TRBV9
CASSVGGNSYEQYF
TGTGCCAGCAGCGTCGGGGGAAACTCCTACGAGCAGTACTTC
>NA|once|TRBJ2-3|TRBV2
CASTKRGDTQYF
TGTGCCAGCACCAAAAGAGGTGATACGCAGTATTTT
>TRBD1|NA|TRBJ1-3|TRBV6-1
CASTETGSGNTIYF
TGTGCCAGCACCGAGACAGGGTCCGGAAACACCATATATTTT
>TRBD2|NA|TRBJ2-3|TRBV6-5
CASRRDYTTDTQYF
TGTGCCAGCAGGAGGGACTACACCACAGATACGCAGTATTTT
>NA|NA|TRBJ2-3|TRBV28
CASKGRPLDTQYF
TGTGCCAGCAAAGGCAGGCCGCTCGATACGCAGTATTTT
>NA|NA|TRBJ2-1|TRBV6-5
CASSLDRSSYNEQFF
TGTGCCAGCAGCCTCGACCGGAGCTCCTACAATGAGCAGTTCTTC
>NA|NA|TRBJ1-6|TRBV6-1
CASSELGGGAKASPLHF
TGTGCCAGCAGTGAATTGGGCGGGGGGGCTAAGGCTTCACCCCTCCACTTT
>NA|NA|TRBJ2-3|TRBV7-8
CASSSGLVTDTQYF
TGTGCCAGCAGCTCGGGACTCGTCACAGATACGCAGTATTTT
>NA|NA|TRBJ1-4|TRBV18
CASSQRTLATNEKLFF
TGTGCCAGCTCACAAAGGACACTTGCAACTAATGAAAAACTGTTTTTT
>NA|NA|TRBJ2-6|TRBV4-3
CASSPGSGANVLTF
TGCGCCAGCAGCCCAGGGTCCGGGGCCAACGTCCTGACTTTC
>NA|NA|TRBJ2-4|TRBV6-5
CASSYGQGGIQYF
TGTGCCAGCAGTTACGGCCAGGGTGGCATTCAGTACTTC
>TRBD1|few|TRBJ2-1|TRBV9
CASSFSPGTGVYNEQFF
TGTGCCAGCAGCTTTTCCCCCGGGACAGGGGTCTACAATGAGCAGTTCTTC
>NA|NA|TRBJ1-4|TRBV5-1
CASSLRAGINEKLFF
TGCGCCAGCAGCCTCCGCGCGGGGATTAATGAAAAACTGTTTTTT